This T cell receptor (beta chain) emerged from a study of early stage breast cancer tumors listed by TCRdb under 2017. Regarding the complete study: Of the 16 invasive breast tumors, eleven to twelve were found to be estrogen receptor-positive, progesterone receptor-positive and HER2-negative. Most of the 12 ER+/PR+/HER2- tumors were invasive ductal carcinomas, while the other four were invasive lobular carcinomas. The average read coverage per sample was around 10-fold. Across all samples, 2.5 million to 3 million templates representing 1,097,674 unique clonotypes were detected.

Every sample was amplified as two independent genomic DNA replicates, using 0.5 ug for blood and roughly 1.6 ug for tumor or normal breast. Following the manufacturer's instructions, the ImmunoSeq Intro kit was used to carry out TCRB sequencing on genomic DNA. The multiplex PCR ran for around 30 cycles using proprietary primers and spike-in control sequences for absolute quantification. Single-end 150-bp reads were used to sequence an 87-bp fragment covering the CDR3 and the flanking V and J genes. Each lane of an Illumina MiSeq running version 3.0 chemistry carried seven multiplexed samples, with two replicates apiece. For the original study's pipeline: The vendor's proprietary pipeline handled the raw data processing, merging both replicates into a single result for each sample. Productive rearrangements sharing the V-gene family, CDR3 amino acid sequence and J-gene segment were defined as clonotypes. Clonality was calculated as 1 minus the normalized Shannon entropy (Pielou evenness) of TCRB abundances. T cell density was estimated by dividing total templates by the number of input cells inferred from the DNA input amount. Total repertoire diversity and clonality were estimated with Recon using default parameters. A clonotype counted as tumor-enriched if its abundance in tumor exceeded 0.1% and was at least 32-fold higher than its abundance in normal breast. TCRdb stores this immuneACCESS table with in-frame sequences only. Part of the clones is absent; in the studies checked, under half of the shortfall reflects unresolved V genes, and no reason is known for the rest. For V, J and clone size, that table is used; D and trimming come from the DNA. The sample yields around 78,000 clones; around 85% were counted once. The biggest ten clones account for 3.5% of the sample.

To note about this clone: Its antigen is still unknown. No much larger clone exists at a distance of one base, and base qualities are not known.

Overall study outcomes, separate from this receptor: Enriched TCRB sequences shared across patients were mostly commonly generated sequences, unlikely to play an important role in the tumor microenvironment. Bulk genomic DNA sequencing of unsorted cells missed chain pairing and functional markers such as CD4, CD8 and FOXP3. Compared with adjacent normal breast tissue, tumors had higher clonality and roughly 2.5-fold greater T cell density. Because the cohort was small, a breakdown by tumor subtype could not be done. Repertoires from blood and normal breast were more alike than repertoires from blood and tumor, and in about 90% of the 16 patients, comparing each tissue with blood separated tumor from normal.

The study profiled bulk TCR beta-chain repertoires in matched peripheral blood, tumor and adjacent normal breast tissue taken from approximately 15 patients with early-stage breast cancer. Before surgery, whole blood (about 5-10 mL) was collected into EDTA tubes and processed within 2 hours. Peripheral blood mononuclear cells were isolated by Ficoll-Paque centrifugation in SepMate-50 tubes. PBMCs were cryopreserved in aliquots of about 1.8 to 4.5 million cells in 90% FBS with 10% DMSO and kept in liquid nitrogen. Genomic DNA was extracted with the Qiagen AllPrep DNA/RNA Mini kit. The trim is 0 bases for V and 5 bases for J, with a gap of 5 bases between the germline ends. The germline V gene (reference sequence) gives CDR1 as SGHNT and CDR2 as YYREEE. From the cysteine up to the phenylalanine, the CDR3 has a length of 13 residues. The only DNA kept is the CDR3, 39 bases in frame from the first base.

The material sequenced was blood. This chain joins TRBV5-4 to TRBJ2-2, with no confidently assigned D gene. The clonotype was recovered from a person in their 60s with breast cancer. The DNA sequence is TGTGCCAGCAGCTTGGTGGTGACCGGGGAGCTGTTTTTT. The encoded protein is CASSLVVTGELFF.